The subject of this entry is one T cell receptor beta chain. As processed by the authors: Amplification of reference gene primers provided the estimated nucleated cell counts. TCRdb keeps only in-frame clones here, not all; method: immunoSEQ multiplex PCR. The D gene and trimming were derived from the DNA, and the V and J assignments and clone size from that table. Of a few hundred thousand clones listed, around 91% are singletons. This sample is part of a study of blood T cell repertoires in COVID-19. The Seattle patients, enrolled during active infection, were followed longitudinally. Germline CDR1 is MNHNS and CDR2 is SASEGT. Trimming took 2 bases from V and 1 from J, leaving 12 bases between them. This CDR3 region has 15 residues.

This receptor was taken from a woman aged 40 to 55 with COVID-19, enrolled during active disease. The chain is built from TRBV6-1 and TRBJ2-7; TRBD2 is a possible D gene (5 bases). Sequenced sample: peripheral blood. This chain's CDR3 is CASSESPGKSYEQYF. The CDR3 DNA is TGTGCCAGCAGTGAATCTCCCGGGAAGTCCTACGAGCAGTACTTC.